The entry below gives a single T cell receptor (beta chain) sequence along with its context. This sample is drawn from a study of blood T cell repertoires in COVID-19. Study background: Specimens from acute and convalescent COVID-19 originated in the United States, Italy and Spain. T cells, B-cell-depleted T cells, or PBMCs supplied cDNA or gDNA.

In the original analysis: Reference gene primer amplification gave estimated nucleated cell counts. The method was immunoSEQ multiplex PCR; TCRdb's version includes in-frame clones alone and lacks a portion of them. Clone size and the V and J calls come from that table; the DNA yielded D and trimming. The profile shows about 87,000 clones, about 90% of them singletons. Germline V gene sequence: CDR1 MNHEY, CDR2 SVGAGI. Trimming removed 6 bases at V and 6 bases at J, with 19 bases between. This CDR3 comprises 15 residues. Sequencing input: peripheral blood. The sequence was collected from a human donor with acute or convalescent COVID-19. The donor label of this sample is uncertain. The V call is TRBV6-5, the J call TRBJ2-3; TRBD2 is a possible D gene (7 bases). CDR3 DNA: TGTGCCAGCAGGATCCCGGGGGGCTCCCGGGATACGCAGTATTTT. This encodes CASRIPGGSRDTQYF.